This TCR beta chain comes out of a study of T cell responses to AZD1222 COVID-19 vaccine (dated by TCRdb to the early 2020s). The study in broad terms: A total of around 240 trial participants underwent TCR sequencing, of whom some 210 received two doses of AZD1222 and about 26 received two doses of the MenACWY control vaccine. Trial participants were enrolled into age subgroups of 18-55, 56-69 and 70-plus years, which contained about 150, 28 and 57 TCR-sequenced participants, respectively. The research as a whole found: CD4 TCRs associated with the vaccine covered the entire spike protein, and the dominant responses were in regions 160-218 and 743-854. Because no samples from the day 14 peak response were available, repertoires could be characterized only after the peak T cell response. Spike-specific TCR breadth and depth rose significantly after two AZD1222 doses compared with day 0 and with MenACWY recipients. Participants were mostly white British, with more females than males. The authors suggested clonal diversity may have been underestimated. The 56-69-year group was small, and its depth increase did not reach significance, likely because of low power. Epitopes outside the regions mutated in the B.1.351 and B.1.1.7 variants were reportedly recognized by nearly half of the unique spike-specific TCRs. Conclusions about previously exposed vaccinees were limited because only a handful of AZD1222 recipients were SARS-CoV-2 seropositive at baseline.

About this clone itself: Its specific antigen is unknown. One base away there is no much larger clone; base qualities are not given.

The junction shows trimming of 10 bases on V and 1 base on J, plus 15 bases between the germline ends. The germline V gene supplies CDR1 MNHEY and CDR2 SVGAGI. The CDR3 has 14 amino acids, counting the end cysteine and phenylalanine. Left in the record is the CDR3 DNA by itself, 42 bases read in frame from the first base. The time point label, read with the paper, signifies: about 28 days (+/-7) after the second vaccine dose. Because spike-specific TCR depth and breadth did not differ between the two schedules, AZD1222 recipients who got a second dose at roughly 4 weeks were pooled with those who got a second dose at roughly 12 weeks. Samples from vaccinated people were obtained from the UK trials COV001 and COV002, which included a single-blind randomized controlled phase 2/3 trial of AZD1222 (ChAdOx1 nCoV-19) in healthy adults. For TCRbeta chain sequencing, PBMC samples were collected from trial participants at day 0 and at day 28 after the second dose.

The CDR3 regions of human TCRbeta chains were analyzed by immunosequencing. The study's own analysis went as follows. Repertoire TCRs were checked for matches against a reference library of SARS-CoV-2-specific TCRs that had been generated using the MIRA antigen-specificity platform. Breadth meant the fraction of unique TCRs that were SARS-CoV-2-associated, whereas depth meant the fraction of total T cells that were SARS-CoV-2-associated. Using the MIRA data, every spike-specific TCR was mapped to the spike region that the TCR reacted to and assigned to either a CD4 or a CD8 class. Log10-transformed breadth and depth values were compared by one-way ANOVA with Sidak's multiple comparisons tests. TCRdb retrieved this table from immuneACCESS and kept in-frame rearrangements only. Not all clones are present; in checked studies, unresolved V genes account for under half, and no reason is known for the remainder. V and J calls and clone size are those listed in that table; D and trimming were worked out from the DNA. The sample contains 100,000 to 150,000 clones, more than 75% of them found a single time. More than 1% of the sample is held by the ten biggest clonotypes.

This receptor chain uses TRBV6-5 and TRBJ2-3; a tentative D call is TRBD1 (6 bases match). The sequence was obtained from an adult who received the AZD1222 COVID-19 vaccine. The input for sequencing was peripheral blood, taken 28 days after the second AZD1222 dose. CDR3 region: CATKTGLRTDTQYF. The sequenced DNA: TGTGCCACCAAGACAGGTTTACGCACAGATACGCAGTATTTT.